The rows below give T cell receptor beta chains drawn from one sample of a study of T-cell memory formation after mild COVID-19. A single record per CDR3 protein comes from TCRdb applying MiXCR to the 5' RACE reads. The sample consists of hundreds of thousands of distinct CDR3 sequences, nearly 25% of them appearing once. The sequenced material came from PBMCs or a T cell subset sorted from them (not recorded which). These receptors were obtained from an adult woman who had mild COVID-19 (a few samples of this study predate the infection). Cell type and time point are not known. The CDR3 runs from the conserved cysteine through the conserved F or W. A D gene is named only where the DNA matches it firmly. Expanded clones are given a class, and other clones once, few, many or no size at all.

V	size	D	J	CDR3	DNA
TRBV6-6	-	-	TRBJ2-2	CASSAPLSLEMEMFF	TGTGCCAGCAGTGCACCGCTATCGCTGGAGATGGAGATGTTTTTT
TRBV4-3	-	-	TRBJ2-1	CASSPRGESYNEQFF	TGCGCCAGCAGCCCACGAGGGGAATCCTACAATGAGCAGTTCTTC
TRBV6-5	few	TRBD1	TRBJ2-3	CASTDRAVDTQYF	TGTGCCAGCACGGACAGGGCAGTAGATACGCAGTATTTT
TRBV30	-	TRBD2	TRBJ2-5	CAWSPGTKGGETQYF	TGTGCCTGGAGCCCCGGGACTAAAGGTGGGGAGACCCAGTACTTC
TRBV25-1	once	-	TRBJ1-2	CASSVLGGGYGYTF	TGTGCCAGCAGTGTGCTCGGGGGAGGCTATGGCTACACCTTC
TRBV12-3/TRBV12-4	few	TRBD2	TRBJ2-3	CASSLVPSGGADTQYF	TGTGCCAGCAGCCTCGTCCCTAGCGGGGGGGCAGATACGCAGTATTTT
TRBV12-3/TRBV12-4	few	-	TRBJ2-5	CASMRADQETQYF	TGTGCCAGCATGCGAGCGGACCAAGAGACCCAGTACTTC
TRBV30	-	TRBD1	TRBJ1-5	CAWRDQGGNQPQHF	TGTGCCTGGAGGGATCAGGGGGGGAATCAGCCCCAGCATTTT
TRBV27	-	TRBD1	TRBJ2-1	CASSLLQGSEQFF	TGTGCCAGCAGTTTACTACAGGGGAGTGAGCAGTTCTTC
TRBV7-3	few	TRBD1	TRBJ2-2	CASSLHAGGYRELFF	TGTGCCAGCAGCTTACATGCAGGGGGCTACCGGGAGCTGTTTTTT
TRBV4-3	-	TRBD2	TRBJ2-1	CASSQVLKAGGSYNEQFF	TGCGCCAGCAGCCAAGTTCTCAAGGCGGGAGGGTCCTACAATGAGCAGTTCTTC
TRBV7-6	-	TRBD1	TRBJ2-7	CASSLDRGWEQYF	TGTGCCAGCAGCTTAGACAGGGGCTGGGAGCAGTACTTC
TRBV5-1	few	-	TRBJ1-6	CASSLMAGGNSPLHF	TGCGCCAGCAGCCTCATGGCGGGCGGAAATTCACCCCTCCACTTT
TRBV7-2	few	TRBD2	TRBJ2-3	CASSFTGGRSDTQYF	TGTGCCAGCAGCTTTACGGGAGGTCGGTCGGATACGCAGTATTTT
TRBV7-9	-	TRBD2	TRBJ2-6	CASSRGLEVSGANVLTF	TGTGCCAGCAGCCGGGGACTAGAGGTCTCTGGGGCCAACGTCCTGACTTTC
TRBV7-3	few	-	TRBJ2-3	CASSSDRMKSRADTQYF	TGTGCCAGCAGCTCCGACCGAATGAAGTCCAGGGCAGATACGCAGTATTTT
TRBV10-3	-	-	TRBJ2-3	CAISEPRGGGGDTQYF	TGTGCCATCAGTGAACCACGGGGAGGGGGAGGAGATACGCAGTATTTT
TRBV5-1	few	-	TRBJ2-3	CASSRQISTDTQYF	TGCGCCAGCAGCCGACAAATAAGCACAGATACGCAGTATTTT
TRBV28	-	-	TRBJ2-7	CASTPLSERDYEQYF	TGTGCCAGCACCCCGCTCTCGGAGCGAGATTACGAGCAGTACTTC
TRBV30	-	TRBD1	TRBJ2-7	CAWAPTGGFYEQYF	TGTGCCTGGGCGCCGACAGGGGGCTTCTACGAGCAGTACTTC
TRBV12-3/TRBV12-4	-	-	TRBJ2-5	CASTDRGLGTQYF	TGTGCCAGCACCGACCGGGGCTTAGGGACCCAGTACTTC
TRBV7-9	few	-	TRBJ1-1	CASSFENTEAFF	TGTGCCAGCAGCTTTGAGAACACTGAAGCTTTCTTT
TRBV7-8	-	-	TRBJ2-3	CASNSQRYQDTQYF	TGTGCCAGCAATTCTCAACGTTACCAAGATACGCAGTATTTT
TRBV2	-	-	TRBJ1-2	CASSQSALGYGYTF	TGTGCCAGCAGCCAGTCAGCCTTAGGCTATGGCTACACCTTC
TRBV9	-	-	TRBJ1-1	CASSVHSENTEAFF	TGTGCCAGCAGCGTACATTCAGAGAACACTGAAGCTTTCTTT
TRBV5-1	many	TRBD2	TRBJ2-1	CASSHTGGEGIDNEQFF	TGCGCCAGCAGCCATACTGGGGGGGAAGGGATCGACAATGAGCAGTTCTTC
TRBV7-9	-	-	TRBJ2-5	CASSLENRETQYF	TGTGCCAGCAGCTTAGAGAACCGGGAGACCCAGTACTTC
TRBV12-3/TRBV12-4	few	TRBD1	TRBJ1-6	CASGQGGGPLHF	TGTGCCAGCGGTCAGGGGGGGGGGCCCCTCCACTTT
TRBV20-1	-	-	TRBJ2-7	CSASSGGARDREQYF	TGCAGTGCTAGTTCCGGGGGCGCCCGGGACCGCGAGCAGTACTTC
TRBV5-1	-	TRBD1	TRBJ2-2	CASSSDYRGYTGELFF	TGCGCCAGCAGCTCTGATTACAGGGGATACACCGGGGAGCTGTTTTTT
TRBV5-1	many	-	TRBJ1-2	CASSQRENSGDYGYTF	TGCGCCAGCAGCCAAAGGGAGAACTCGGGAGACTATGGCTACACCTTC
TRBV7-3	few	TRBD2	TRBJ2-3	CASSSVTSGGVTDTQYF	TGTGCCAGCAGCTCAGTGACTAGCGGGGGGGTCACAGATACGCAGTATTTT
TRBV7-6	many	TRBD2	TRBJ2-3	CASSLESGGASDTQYF	TGTGCCAGCAGCTTAGAGTCGGGGGGGGCCTCAGATACGCAGTATTTT
TRBV5-4	few	TRBD1	TRBJ2-3	CASGGQGGADTQYF	TGTGCCAGCGGGGGACAGGGCGGCGCAGATACGCAGTATTTT
TRBV5-1	-	-	TRBJ1-1	CATTFDSVDTEAFF	TGCGCCACCACCTTTGATAGCGTGGACACTGAAGCTTTCTTT
TRBV5-5	-	-	TRBJ2-7	CASSTSGTYEQYF	TGTGCCAGCAGCACCTCCGGAACCTACGAGCAGTACTTC
TRBV18	-	-	TRBJ1-2	CASSPDDVAGGGYTF	TGTGCCAGCTCACCCGACGATGTGGCGGGTGGAGGCTACACCTTC
TRBV5-1	-	-	TRBJ2-7	CASTSGTTVSYEQYF	TGCGCCAGCACCTCCGGGACAACCGTCTCCTACGAGCAGTACTTC
TRBV5-1	-	TRBD2	TRBJ2-3	CASSLSGGPADTQYF	TGCGCCAGCAGCTTATCGGGAGGGCCGGCAGATACGCAGTATTTT
TRBV7-8	many	TRBD1	TRBJ2-7	CASSSGTGLTYEQYF	TGTGCCAGCAGCTCCGGGACAGGACTAACCTACGAGCAGTACTTC
TRBV7-9	-	TRBD1	TRBJ1-2	CASSNMDREHGYTF	TGTGCCAGCAGCAATATGGACAGGGAACATGGCTACACCTTC
TRBV5-4	many	TRBD1	TRBJ2-7	CASSAGTGNYEQYF	TGTGCCAGCAGCGCAGGGACAGGGAACTACGAGCAGTACTTC
TRBV7-2	many	-	TRBJ2-3	CASSLARITDTQYF	TGTGCCAGCAGCTTAGCGCGGATCACAGATACGCAGTATTTT
TRBV24-1	many	TRBD2	TRBJ2-3	CATSDKRGWEDTQYF	TGTGCCACCAGTGATAAGCGGGGGTGGGAAGATACGCAGTATTTT
TRBV19	-	TRBD2	TRBJ2-5	CASSTSGAGETQYF	TGTGCCAGTAGTACTAGCGGAGCCGGGGAGACCCAGTACTTC
TRBV4-1	-	-	TRBJ2-4	CASSQLGLAKNIQYF	TGCGCCAGCAGCCAGTTGGGACTAGCCAAAAACATTCAGTACTTC
TRBV3-1	few	-	TRBJ2-7	CASSQEEAGSSYEQYF	TGTGCCAGCAGCCAAGAGGAGGCGGGAAGTTCCTACGAGCAGTACTTC
TRBV29-1	-	TRBD1	TRBJ1-1	CSAYPTQGLNTEAFF	TGCAGCGCCTACCCTACACAGGGGTTGAACACTGAAGCTTTCTTT
TRBV25-1	-	-	TRBJ2-5	CASSEFGTLIQETQYF	TGTGCCAGCAGTGAATTTGGGACACTTATACAAGAGACCCAGTACTTC
TRBV6-2/TRBV6-3	-	TRBD1	TRBJ1-2	CASSDWDRGFNYGYTF	TGTGCCAGCAGTGACTGGGACAGGGGATTCAACTATGGCTACACCTTC
TRBV30	-	-	TRBJ1-1	CAWSLPGRFNTEAFF	TGTGCCTGGAGCCTCCCGGGTCGCTTTAACACTGAAGCTTTCTTT